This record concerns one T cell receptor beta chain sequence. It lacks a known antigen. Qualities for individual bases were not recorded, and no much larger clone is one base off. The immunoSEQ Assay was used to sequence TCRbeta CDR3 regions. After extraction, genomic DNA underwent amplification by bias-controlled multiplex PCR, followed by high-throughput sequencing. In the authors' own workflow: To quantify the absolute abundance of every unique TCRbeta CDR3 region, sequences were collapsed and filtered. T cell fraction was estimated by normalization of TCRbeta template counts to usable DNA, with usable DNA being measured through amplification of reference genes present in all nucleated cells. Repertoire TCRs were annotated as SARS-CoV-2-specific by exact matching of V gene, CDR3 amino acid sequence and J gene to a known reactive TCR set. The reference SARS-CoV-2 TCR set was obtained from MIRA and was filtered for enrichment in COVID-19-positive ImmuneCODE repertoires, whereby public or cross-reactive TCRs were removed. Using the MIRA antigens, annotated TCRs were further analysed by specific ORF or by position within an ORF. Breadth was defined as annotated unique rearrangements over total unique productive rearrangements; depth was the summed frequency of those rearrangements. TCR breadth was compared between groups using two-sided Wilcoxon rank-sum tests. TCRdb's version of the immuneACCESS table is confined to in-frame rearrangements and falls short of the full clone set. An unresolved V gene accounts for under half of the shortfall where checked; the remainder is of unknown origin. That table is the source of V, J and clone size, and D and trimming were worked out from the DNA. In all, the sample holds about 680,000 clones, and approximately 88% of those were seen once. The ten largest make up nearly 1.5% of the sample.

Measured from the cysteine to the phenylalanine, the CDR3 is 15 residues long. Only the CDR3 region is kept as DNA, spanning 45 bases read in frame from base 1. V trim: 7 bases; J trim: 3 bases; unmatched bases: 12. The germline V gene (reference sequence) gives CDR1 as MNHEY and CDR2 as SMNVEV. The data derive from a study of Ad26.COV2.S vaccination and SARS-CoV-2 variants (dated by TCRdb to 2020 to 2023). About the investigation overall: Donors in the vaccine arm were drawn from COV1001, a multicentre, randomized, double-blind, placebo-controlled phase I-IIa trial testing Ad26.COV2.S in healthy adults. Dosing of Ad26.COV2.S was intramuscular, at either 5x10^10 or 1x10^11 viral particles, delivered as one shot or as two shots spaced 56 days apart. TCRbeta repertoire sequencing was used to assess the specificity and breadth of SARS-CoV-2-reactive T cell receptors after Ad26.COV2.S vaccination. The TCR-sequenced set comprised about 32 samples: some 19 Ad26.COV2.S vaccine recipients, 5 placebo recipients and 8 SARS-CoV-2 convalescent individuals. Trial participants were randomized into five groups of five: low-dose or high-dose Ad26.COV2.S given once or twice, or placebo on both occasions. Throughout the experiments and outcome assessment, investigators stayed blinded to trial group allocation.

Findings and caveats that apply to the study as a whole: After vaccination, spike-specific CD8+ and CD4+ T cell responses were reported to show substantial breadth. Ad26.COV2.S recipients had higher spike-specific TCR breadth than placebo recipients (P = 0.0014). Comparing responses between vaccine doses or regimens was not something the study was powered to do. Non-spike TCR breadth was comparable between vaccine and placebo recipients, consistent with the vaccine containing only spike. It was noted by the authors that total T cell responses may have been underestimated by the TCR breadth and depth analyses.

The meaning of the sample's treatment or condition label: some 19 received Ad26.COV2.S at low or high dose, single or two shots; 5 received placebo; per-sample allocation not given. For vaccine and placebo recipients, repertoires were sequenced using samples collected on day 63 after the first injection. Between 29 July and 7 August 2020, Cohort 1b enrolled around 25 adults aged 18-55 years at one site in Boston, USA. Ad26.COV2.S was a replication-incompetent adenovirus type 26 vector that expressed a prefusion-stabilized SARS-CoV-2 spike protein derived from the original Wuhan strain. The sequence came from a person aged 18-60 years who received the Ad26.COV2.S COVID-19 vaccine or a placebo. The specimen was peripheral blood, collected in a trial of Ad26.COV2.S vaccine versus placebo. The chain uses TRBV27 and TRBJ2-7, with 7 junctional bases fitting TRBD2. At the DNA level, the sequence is TGTGCCAGCATCCGCCTGGCCAGCGGGAACTACGAGCAGTACTTC. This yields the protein CASIRLASGNYEQYF.